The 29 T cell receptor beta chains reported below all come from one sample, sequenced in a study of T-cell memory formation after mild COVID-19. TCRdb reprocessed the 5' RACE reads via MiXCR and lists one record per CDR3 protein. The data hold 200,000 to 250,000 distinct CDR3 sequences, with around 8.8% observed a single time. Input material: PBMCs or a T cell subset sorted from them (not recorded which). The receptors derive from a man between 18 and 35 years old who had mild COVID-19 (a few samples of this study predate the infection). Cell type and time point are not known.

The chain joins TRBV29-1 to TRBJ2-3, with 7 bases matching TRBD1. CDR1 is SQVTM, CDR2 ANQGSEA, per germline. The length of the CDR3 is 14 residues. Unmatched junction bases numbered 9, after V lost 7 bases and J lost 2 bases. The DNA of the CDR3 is TGCAGCGCGGCCTCGGGACAGTTCACAGATACGCAGTATTTT. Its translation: CSAASGQFTDTQYF.

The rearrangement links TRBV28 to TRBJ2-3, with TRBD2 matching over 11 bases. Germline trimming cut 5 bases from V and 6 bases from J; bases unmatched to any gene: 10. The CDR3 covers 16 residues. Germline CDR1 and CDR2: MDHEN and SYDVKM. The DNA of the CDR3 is TGTGCCAGCAGTCCGTCCCATAGCGGGGGGGGCGATACGCAGTATTTT. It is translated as CASSPSHSGGGDTQYF.

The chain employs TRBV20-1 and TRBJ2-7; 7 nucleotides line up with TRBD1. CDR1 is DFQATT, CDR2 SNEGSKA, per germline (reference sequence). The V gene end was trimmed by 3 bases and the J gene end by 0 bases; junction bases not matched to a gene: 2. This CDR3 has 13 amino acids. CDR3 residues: CSARTGYSYEQYV. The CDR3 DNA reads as TGCAGTGCTAGGACAGGGTACTCCTACGAGCAGTACGTC.

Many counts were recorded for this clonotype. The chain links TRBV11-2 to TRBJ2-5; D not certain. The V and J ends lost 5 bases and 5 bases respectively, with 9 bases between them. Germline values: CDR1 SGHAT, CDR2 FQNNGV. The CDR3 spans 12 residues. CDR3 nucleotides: TGTGCCAGCAGCCCCCTTCTGGAGACCCAGTACTTC. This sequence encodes CASSPLLETQYF.

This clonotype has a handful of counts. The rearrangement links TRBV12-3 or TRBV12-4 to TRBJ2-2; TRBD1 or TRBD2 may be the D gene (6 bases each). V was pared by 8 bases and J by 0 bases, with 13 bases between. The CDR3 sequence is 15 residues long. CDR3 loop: CASSWGATNTGELFF. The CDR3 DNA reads TGTGCCAGCTCGTGGGGGGCTACGAACACCGGGGAGCTGTTTTTT.

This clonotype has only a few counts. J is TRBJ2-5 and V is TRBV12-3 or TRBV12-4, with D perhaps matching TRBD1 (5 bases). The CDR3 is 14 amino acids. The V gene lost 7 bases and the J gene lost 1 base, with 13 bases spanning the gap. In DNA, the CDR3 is TGTGCCAGCACTCAAGACCAGGGCCAAGAGACCCAGTACTTC. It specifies CASTQDQGQETQYF.

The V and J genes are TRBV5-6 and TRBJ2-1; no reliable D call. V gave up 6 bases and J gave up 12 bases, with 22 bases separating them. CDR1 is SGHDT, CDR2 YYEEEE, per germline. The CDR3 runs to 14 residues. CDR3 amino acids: CASTDVSATSVQFF. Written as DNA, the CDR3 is TGTGCCAGCACCGACGTCTCAGCCACCTCTGTGCAGTTCTTC.

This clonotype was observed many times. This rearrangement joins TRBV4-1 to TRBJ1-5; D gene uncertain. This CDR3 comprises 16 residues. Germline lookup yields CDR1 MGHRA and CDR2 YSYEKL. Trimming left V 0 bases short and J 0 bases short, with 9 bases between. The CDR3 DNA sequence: TGCGCCAGCAGCCAAGAATCTTGGGGTAGCAATCAGCCCCAGCATTTT. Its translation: CASSQESWGSNQPQHF.

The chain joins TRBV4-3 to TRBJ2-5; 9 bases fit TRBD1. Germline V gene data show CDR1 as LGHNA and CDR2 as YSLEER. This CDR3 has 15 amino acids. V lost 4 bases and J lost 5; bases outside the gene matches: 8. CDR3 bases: TGCGCCAGCAGCCCCACCCCAGACAGGGGGGAGACCCAGTACTTC. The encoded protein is CASSPTPDRGETQYF.

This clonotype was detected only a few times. CDR3 in amino acids: CASSGSLLGTGNSPLHF. The DNA for the CDR3 is TGTGCCAGCAGCGGTTCGCTACTAGGGACAGGGAATTCACCCCTCCACTTT. The V gene is TRBV7-2, the J gene TRBJ1-6; 9 nucleotides match TRBD1. Germline V gene sequence: CDR1 SGHTA, CDR2 FQGNSA. The CDR3 spans 17 residues. With 5 bases clipped from V and 7 bases from J, the junction kept 12 bases outside the gene matches.

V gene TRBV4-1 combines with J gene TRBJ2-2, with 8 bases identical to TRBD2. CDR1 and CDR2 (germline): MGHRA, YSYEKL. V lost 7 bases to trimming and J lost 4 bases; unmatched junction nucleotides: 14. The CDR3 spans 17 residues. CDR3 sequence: CASTLPAGGFRTGELFF. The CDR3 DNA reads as TGCGCCAGCACCCTCCCGGCGGGGGGCTTTCGCACCGGGGAGCTGTTTTTT.

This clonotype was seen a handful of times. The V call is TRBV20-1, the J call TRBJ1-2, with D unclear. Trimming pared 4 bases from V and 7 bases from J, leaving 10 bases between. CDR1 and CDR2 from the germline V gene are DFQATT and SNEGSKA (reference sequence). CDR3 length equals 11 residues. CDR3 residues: CSATNPFGYTF. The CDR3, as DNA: TGCAGTGCTACCAACCCGTTTGGCTACACCTTC.

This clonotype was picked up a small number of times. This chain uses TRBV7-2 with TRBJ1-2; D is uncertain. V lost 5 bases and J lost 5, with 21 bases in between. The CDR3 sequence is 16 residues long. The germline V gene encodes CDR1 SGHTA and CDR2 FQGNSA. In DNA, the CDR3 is TGTGCCAGCAGCATCACCAACGACCCGGTCCCTTATGGCTACACCTTC. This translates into CASSITNDPVPYGYTF.

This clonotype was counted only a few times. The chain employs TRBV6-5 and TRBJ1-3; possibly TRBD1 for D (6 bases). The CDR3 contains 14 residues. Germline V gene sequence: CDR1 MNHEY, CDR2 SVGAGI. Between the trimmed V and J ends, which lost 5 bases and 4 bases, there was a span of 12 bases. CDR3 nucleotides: TGTGCCAGCAGTCTACAGGGAACCGGAAACACCATATATTTT. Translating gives CASSLQGTGNTIYF.

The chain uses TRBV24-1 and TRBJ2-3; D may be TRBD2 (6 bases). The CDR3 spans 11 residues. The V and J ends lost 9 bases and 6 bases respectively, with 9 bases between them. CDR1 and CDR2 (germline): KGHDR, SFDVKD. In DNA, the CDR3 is TGTGCCACCCGGGGGTTGGATACGCAGTATTTT. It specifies CATRGLDTQYF.

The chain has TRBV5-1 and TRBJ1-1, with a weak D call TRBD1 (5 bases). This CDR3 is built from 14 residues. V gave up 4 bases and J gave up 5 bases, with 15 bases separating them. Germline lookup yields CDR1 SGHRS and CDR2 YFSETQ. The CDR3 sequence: CASSTGTQRTEAFF. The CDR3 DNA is TGCGCCAGCAGCACGGGGACCCAGAGGACTGAAGCTTTCTTT.

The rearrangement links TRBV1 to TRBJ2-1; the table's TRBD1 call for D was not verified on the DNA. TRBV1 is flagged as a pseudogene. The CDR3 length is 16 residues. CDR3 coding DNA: TGCACCAGCAGCCCTGGGGGGGGCGTGGGTAGCAATGAGCAGTTCTTC. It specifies CTSSPGGGVGSNEQFF.

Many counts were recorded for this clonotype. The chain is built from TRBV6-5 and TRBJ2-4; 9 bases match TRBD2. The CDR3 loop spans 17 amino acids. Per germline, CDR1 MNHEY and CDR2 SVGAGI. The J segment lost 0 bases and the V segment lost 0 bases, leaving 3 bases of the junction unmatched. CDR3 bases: TGTGCCAGCAGTTACTCTCTAGCGGGGCTAGCCAAAAACATTCAGTACTTC. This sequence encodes CASSYSLAGLAKNIQYF.

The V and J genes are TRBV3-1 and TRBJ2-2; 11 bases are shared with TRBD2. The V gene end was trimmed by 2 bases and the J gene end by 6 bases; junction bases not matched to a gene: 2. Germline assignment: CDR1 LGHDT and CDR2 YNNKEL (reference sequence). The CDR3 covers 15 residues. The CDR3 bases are TGTGCCAGCAGCCAACTAGCGGGGGGCTCCGGGGAGCTGTTTTTT. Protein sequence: CASSQLAGGSGELFF.

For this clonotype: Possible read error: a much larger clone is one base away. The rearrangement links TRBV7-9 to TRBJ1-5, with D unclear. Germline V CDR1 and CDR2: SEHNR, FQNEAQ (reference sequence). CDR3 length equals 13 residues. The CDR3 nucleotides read TGTGCCAGCAGCTTAGGAGTAAATCTGCCCCAGCATTTT. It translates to CASSLGVNLPQHF.

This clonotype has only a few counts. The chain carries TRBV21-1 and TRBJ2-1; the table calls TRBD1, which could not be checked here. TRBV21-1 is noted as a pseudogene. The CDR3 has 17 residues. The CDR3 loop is CASSKAEGAAYYNEQFF. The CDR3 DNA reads TGTGCCAGCAGCAAAGCCGAGGGGGCGGCTTACTACAATGAGCAGTTCTTC.

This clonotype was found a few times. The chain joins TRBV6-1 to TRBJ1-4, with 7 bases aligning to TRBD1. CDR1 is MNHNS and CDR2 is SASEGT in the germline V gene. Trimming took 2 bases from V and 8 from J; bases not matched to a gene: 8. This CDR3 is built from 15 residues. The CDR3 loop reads CASSELGTASEKLFF. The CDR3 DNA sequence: TGTGCCAGCAGTGAATTAGGGACAGCGTCGGAAAAACTGTTTTTT.

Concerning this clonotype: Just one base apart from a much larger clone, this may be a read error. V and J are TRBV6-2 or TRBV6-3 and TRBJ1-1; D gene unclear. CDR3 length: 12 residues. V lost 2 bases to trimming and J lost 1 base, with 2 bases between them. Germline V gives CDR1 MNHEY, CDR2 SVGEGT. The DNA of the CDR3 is TGTGCCAGCAGTTACGCGAACACTGAAGCTTTCTTT. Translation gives CASSYANTEAFF.

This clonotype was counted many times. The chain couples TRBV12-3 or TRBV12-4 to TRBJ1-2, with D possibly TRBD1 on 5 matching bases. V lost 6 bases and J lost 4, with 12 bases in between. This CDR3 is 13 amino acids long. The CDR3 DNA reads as TGTGCCAGCAGCCCGAGGGGCGGCTATGGCTACACCTTC. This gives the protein CASSPRGGYGYTF.

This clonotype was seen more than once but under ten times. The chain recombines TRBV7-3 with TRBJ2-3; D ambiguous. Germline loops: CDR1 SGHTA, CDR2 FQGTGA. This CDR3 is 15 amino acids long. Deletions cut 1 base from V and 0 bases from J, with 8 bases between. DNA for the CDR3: TGTGCCAGCAGCTTAAGTGCTTCTAGCACAGATACGCAGTATTTT. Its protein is CASSLSASSTDTQYF.

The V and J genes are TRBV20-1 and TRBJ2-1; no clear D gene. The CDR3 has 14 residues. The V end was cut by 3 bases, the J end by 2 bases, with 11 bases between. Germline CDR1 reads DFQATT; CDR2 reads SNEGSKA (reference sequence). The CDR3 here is CSARSRITYNEQFF. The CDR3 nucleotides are TGCAGTGCTAGGTCTAGGATAACCTACAATGAGCAGTTCTTC.

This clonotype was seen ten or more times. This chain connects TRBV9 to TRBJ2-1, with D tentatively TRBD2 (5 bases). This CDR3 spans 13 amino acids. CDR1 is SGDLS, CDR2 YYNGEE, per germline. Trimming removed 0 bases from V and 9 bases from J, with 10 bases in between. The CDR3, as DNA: TGTGCCAGCAGCGTAGGGTCAGGAGGTGAGCAGTTCTTC. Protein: CASSVGSGGEQFF.

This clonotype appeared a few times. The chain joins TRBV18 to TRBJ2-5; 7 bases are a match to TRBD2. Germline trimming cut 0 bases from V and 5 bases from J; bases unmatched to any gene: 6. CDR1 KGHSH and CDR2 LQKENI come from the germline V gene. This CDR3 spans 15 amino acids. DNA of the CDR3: TGTGCCAGCTCACCACCTGGATCCGGGAGGGAGACCCAGTACTTC. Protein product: CASSPPGSGRETQYF.

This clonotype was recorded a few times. The DNA of the CDR3 is TGTGCCAGCAGGAAGGGGAACACCGGGGAGCTGTTTTTT. Translating it yields CASRKGNTGELFF. The chain employs TRBV2 and TRBJ2-2; D unclear. Trimming took 6 bases from V and 1 from J, leaving 6 bases between them. The CDR3 is made up of 13 amino acids. Looked up from germline, CDR1 is SNHLY and CDR2 is FYNNEI.